The rows below give T cell receptor beta chains drawn from one sample of a study of molecular identifiers for immune sequencing clone quantification. TCRdb used MiXCR to reprocess the PCR reads, holding one entry per CDR3 protein. The repertoire consists of about 640,000 distinct CDR3 sequences, with 15% to 20% occurring once and the leading ten covering 0.85%. The source material was naive CD8+ T cells from blood, with Jurkat cell RNA spiked in. These receptors originate from a human donor in good health. Some libraries in this study had Jurkat cell RNA spiked in. Both conserved end residues are part of each CDR3. D genes are given only for firm matches. The listing skips clone size in some rows; elsewhere it reads once, few, many or a size class.

j_call d_call clone_size v_call cdr3_aa cdr3_nt
TRBJ2-1 NA NA TRBV21-1 CASSQDFGGSYNEQFF TGTGCCAGCAGCCAGGACTTTGGAGGGTCCTACAATGAGCAGTTCTTC
TRBJ2-7 NA many TRBV27 CASSLRGDGYEQYF TGTGCCAGCAGTTTAAGAGGGGACGGGTACGAGCAGTACTTC
TRBJ2-7 NA few TRBV4-1 CASSQSARGQGEQYF TGCGCCAGCAGCCAATCGGCCAGGGGTCAGGGCGAGCAGTACTTC
TRBJ1-1 TRBD1 few TRBV6-2/TRBV6-3 CASGRTGVMTEAFF TGTGCCAGCGGCAGGACAGGGGTTATGACTGAAGCTTTCTTT
TRBJ1-5 NA NA TRBV29-1 CSVADGGSYQPQHF TGCAGCGTGGCCGATGGGGGGTCCTATCAGCCCCAGCATTTT
TRBJ2-7 TRBD2 NA TRBV27 CASRGMASGLYEQYF TGTGCCAGCAGAGGGATGGCTAGCGGATTGTACGAGCAGTACTTC
TRBJ1-2 NA few TRBV4-1 CASSQVMRVEYYGYTF TGCGCCAGCAGCCAAGTCATGCGGGTTGAATACTATGGCTACACCTTC
TRBJ1-2 NA many TRBV27 CASSFETGYGYTF TGTGCCAGCAGTTTTGAGACAGGCTATGGCTACACCTTC
TRBJ2-1 TRBD2 NA TRBV12-5 CASAGLAGGRSYNEQFF TGTGCTAGTGCCGGACTAGCGGGGGGGCGGTCCTACAATGAGCAGTTCTTC
TRBJ2-7 NA many TRBV21-1 CASSHRDREYEQYF TGTGCCAGCAGCCACCGGGACAGGGAGTACGAGCAGTACTTC
TRBJ2-1 NA few TRBV10-3 CAISESVGVGNEQFF TGTGCCATCAGTGAGTCGGTCGGGGTCGGCAATGAGCAGTTCTTC
TRBJ1-2 NA NA TRBV4-3 CASSQGTSPGQSDGYTF TGCGCCAGCAGCCAAGGAACCTCACCTGGGCAGTCCGACGGCTACACCTTC
TRBJ1-6 NA many TRBV28 CASSPYRGVGSPLHF TGTGCCAGCAGTCCCTATCGCGGGGTCGGTTCACCCCTCCACTTT
TRBJ2-4 NA many TRBV11-2 CASSLVGDRIQYF TGTGCCAGCAGCTTAGTAGGGGATCGCATTCAGTACTTC
TRBJ2-7 NA NA TRBV30 CALIDSSYEQYF TGTGCCCTCATCGACAGCTCCTACGAGCAGTACTTC
TRBJ1-1 TRBD1 many TRBV28 CASRLGQGITEAFF TGTGCCAGCAGGCTCGGACAGGGGATCACTGAAGCTTTCTTT
TRBJ2-7 TRBD1 NA TRBV20-1 CSARMAQGDRSYEQYF TGCAGTGCTAGGATGGCTCAGGGGGACAGGTCCTACGAGCAGTACTTC
TRBJ2-3 NA few TRBV7-6 CASSLGGTWEADTQYF TGTGCCAGCAGCTTAGGGGGGACGTGGGAAGCAGATACGCAGTATTTT
TRBJ2-3 NA many TRBV5-8 CASSFGTSTSTDTQYF TGTGCCAGCAGCTTTGGGACATCCACTAGCACAGATACGCAGTATTTT
TRBJ2-1 NA many TRBV4-3 CASSQDEVFYEQFF TGCGCCAGCAGCCAAGATGAAGTTTTCTATGAGCAGTTCTTC
TRBJ2-5 TRBD2 NA TRBV12-5 CAGRTSGGHQETQYF TGTGCTGGTCGTACTAGCGGGGGGCACCAAGAGACCCAGTACTTC
TRBJ2-3 NA NA TRBV7-9 CASSYLKGMPDTQYF TGTGCCAGCAGCTACCTTAAAGGGATGCCAGATACGCAGTATTTT
TRBJ2-7 NA many TRBV19 CASSKRGSVYEQYF TGTGCCAGTAGTAAAAGGGGCTCGGTCTACGAGCAGTACTTC
TRBJ2-7 NA few TRBV11-2 CASSLDVGLSSYEQYF TGTGCCAGCAGCTTAGATGTGGGTCTTAGCTCCTACGAGCAGTACTTC
TRBJ2-2 TRBD2 few TRBV6-5 CASSYRPGLAGGPGGELFF TGTGCCAGCAGTTACCGACCGGGACTAGCGGGAGGGCCCGGCGGGGAGCTGTTTTTT
TRBJ1-1 TRBD1 few TRBV9 CASSVAGQGYSDTEAFF TGTGCCAGCAGCGTCGCTGGACAGGGCTACTCGGACACTGAAGCTTTCTTT
TRBJ1-2 NA many TRBV29-1 CSVKGLAIDTF TGCAGCGTAAAGGGACTTGCCATTGACACCTTC
TRBJ2-3 NA many TRBV2 CATDTSTDTQYF TGTGCCACCGACACTAGCACAGATACGCAGTATTTT
TRBJ2-3 TRBD2 NA TRBV4-1 CASSQEEGRGGTDTQYF TGCGCCAGCAGCCAAGAAGAGGGGCGGGGGGGGACAGATACGCAGTATTTT
TRBJ2-1 TRBD2 few TRBV5-1 CASRPLLAGGPSDEQFF TGCGCCAGCAGGCCGTTACTAGCGGGAGGGCCTAGCGATGAGCAGTTCTTC
TRBJ1-3 NA many TRBV11-3 CASSNRCWGNTIYF TGTGCCAGCAGCAACCGCTGTTGGGGAAACACCATATATTTT
TRBJ2-7 TRBD1 NA TRBV20-1 CGARDPPGQSYEQYF TGCGGTGCTAGAGATCCCCCGGGACAGTCCTACGAGCAGTACTTC
TRBJ1-3 NA NA TRBV27 CASRQGLHSGNTIYF TGTGCCAGCAGGCAGGGGCTCCACTCTGGAAACACCATATATTTT
TRBJ2-7 NA NA TRBV10-2 CASSDGLSVGEQYF TGCGCCAGCAGTGATGGACTCTCGGTTGGCGAGCAGTACTTC
TRBJ2-3 NA many TRBV20-1 CSASGPEGVTDTQYF TGCAGTGCTAGTGGACCGGAGGGGGTTACAGATACGCAGTATTTT
TRBJ2-3 TRBD2 few TRBV12-3/TRBV12-4 CASRSTTSGHTDTQYF TGTGCCAGCAGATCTACGACTAGCGGGCACACAGATACGCAGTATTTT
TRBJ2-2 TRBD1 few TRBV27 CASSPGTATGELFF TGTGCCAGCAGTCCTGGGACAGCCACCGGGGAGCTGTTTTTT
TRBJ1-5 NA many TRBV7-9 CASSPDSRDQPQHF TGTGCCAGCAGCCCGGACAGCAGGGATCAGCCCCAGCATTTT
TRBJ2-3 NA many TRBV4-3 CASSLGQPSTDTQYF TGCGCCAGCAGCCTAGGACAGCCTAGCACAGATACGCAGTATTTT
TRBJ2-3 NA many TRBV5-6 CASNPDRVNADTQYF TGTGCCAGCAACCCGGATCGGGTCAACGCAGATACGCAGTATTTT
TRBJ2-3 TRBD1 many TRBV13 CASSLGRGSSDTQYF TGTGCCAGCAGCTTGGGCAGGGGGAGTTCAGATACGCAGTATTTT
TRBJ2-5 TRBD1 many TRBV7-3 CASSSTGSEETQYF TGTGCCAGCAGCTCGACAGGGTCGGAAGAGACCCAGTACTTC
TRBJ1-5 TRBD1 many TRBV12-3/TRBV12-4 CASRSGTGGVQPQHF TGTGCCAGCAGATCCGGGACAGGGGGCGTTCAGCCCCAGCATTTT
TRBJ2-2 NA many TRBV9 CASSVTAASGELFF TGTGCCAGCAGCGTGACAGCCGCGTCCGGGGAGCTGTTTTTT
TRBJ1-4 TRBD1 many TRBV2 CASSGNRGGEKLFF TGTGCCAGCAGCGGAAACAGGGGGGGTGAAAAACTGTTTTTT
TRBJ1-1 TRBD1 many TRBV6-5 CASSPGQGITEAFF TGTGCCAGCAGCCCGGGACAGGGGATCACTGAAGCTTTCTTT
TRBJ2-7 TRBD1 NA TRBV7-6 CASSPRDRGLSEQYF TGTGCCAGCAGCCCCCGGGACAGGGGGCTGAGCGAGCAGTACTTC
TRBJ1-5 TRBD1 NA TRBV27 CASPRTGPHSNQPQHF TGTGCCAGCCCCAGGACAGGGCCTCATAGCAATCAGCCCCAGCATTTT
TRBJ1-5 NA NA TRBV12-3/TRBV12-4 CASTTGSPNQPQHF TGTGCCAGCACCACAGGGTCGCCCAATCAGCCCCAGCATTTT
TRBJ1-5 NA many TRBV6-2/TRBV6-3 CASSYSREPQPQHF TGTGCCAGCAGTTATAGCCGGGAACCCCAGCCCCAGCATTTT
TRBJ2-7 TRBD2 many TRBV7-2 CASSLDAGAPYEQYF TGTGCCAGCAGCTTAGATGCGGGAGCCCCCTACGAGCAGTACTTC